The rows below give T cell receptor beta chains drawn from one sample of a study of blood T cell repertoires in COVID-19. Assay: immunoSEQ multiplex PCR; the TCRdb copy retains only in-frame clones and omits some. The data hold 90,000 to 150,000 clones, with 71% observed a single time. Material for sequencing was peripheral blood. The receptors originated from a human donor with acute or convalescent COVID-19. The donor label of this sample is uncertain. Both conserved end residues are part of each CDR3. The D gene is left open where the match is weak. Some rows mark clone size as missing; the rest say once, few, many or name a class of expanded clone.

j_gene	v_gene	abundance	d_gene	CDR3nt	CDR3aa
TRBJ1-1	TRBV15	.	.	TGTGCCACCAGCAGAGATCAAGCCCGCACTGAAGCTTTCTTT	CATSRDQARTEAFF
TRBJ2-1	TRBV6-5	.	.	TGTGCCAGCAGTCAAACGAACAGGGGAGGCAATGAGCAGTTCTTC	CASSQTNRGGNEQFF
TRBJ2-2	TRBV6-5	.	.	TGTGCCAGCAGTTCTACAGGGACCGGGGAGCTGTTTTTT	CASSSTGTGELFF
TRBJ2-7	TRBV27	.	.	TGTGCCAGCAGATCCGAAGGGGCCGGCAGCTACGAGCAGTACTTC	CASRSEGAGSYEQYF
TRBJ2-6	TRBV2	.	.	TGTGCCAGCAGCCCGCGCTCTGGGGCCAACGTCCTGACTTTC	CASSPRSGANVLTF
TRBJ1-5	TRBV28	.	.	TGTGCCAGCAGTTTATCCGGCCAGGGTGGTCAGCCCCAGCATTTT	CASSLSGQGGQPQHF
TRBJ1-3	TRBV5-1	.	.	TGCGCCAGCAGCTTAGTTTCTGGGGAGAGACGAAACACCATATATTTT	CASSLVSGERRNTIYF
TRBJ1-1	TRBV18	.	TRBD1	TGTGCCAGCTCACAAGCCCAGGGGGCTAACACTGAAGCTTTCTTT	CASSQAQGANTEAFF
TRBJ1-2	TRBV12-3/TRBV12-4	.	.	TGTGCCAGCAGCCCCGACTACTATGGCTACACCTTC	CASSPDYYGYTF
TRBJ1-4	TRBV28	.	.	TGTGCCAGCAGTCTCGGGGGGACAACTAATGAAAAACTGTTTTTT	CASSLGGTTNEKLFF
TRBJ1-4	TRBV12-3/TRBV12-4	few	.	TGTGCCAGCATCGGGGCAGGGGATGAACTGTTTTTT	CASIGAGDELFF
TRBJ1-3	TRBV28	once	.	TGTGCCAGCAGTTCCCCAGGGCCAGCAAGAAACACCATATATTTT	CASSSPGPARNTIYF
TRBJ1-2	TRBV3-1/TRBV3-2	many	.	TGTGCCAGCAGCCAAGATTATAACGGCTATGGCTACACCTTC	CASSQDYNGYGYTF
TRBJ1-2	TRBV6-1	.	TRBD1	TGTGCCAGCAGTGAAGCGAAGGGGGCGGAAGGCTACACCTTC	CASSEAKGAEGYTF
TRBJ2-3	TRBV7-6	.	.	TGTGCCAGCAGCCCCCAGACCCGGGGTTTCACAGATACGCAGTATTTT	CASSPQTRGFTDTQYF
TRBJ1-3	TRBV15	.	.	TGTGCCACCAGCAGAGAGCAGGGTGAGCCTGGAAACACCATATATTTT	CATSREQGEPGNTIYF
TRBJ1-1	TRBV24-1	.	TRBD1	TGTGCCACCAGTGATCTCGGACAGGGGGCGAAGGAGTTTCACACTGAAGCTTTCTTT	CATSDLGQGAKEFHTEAFF
TRBJ1-2	TRBV18	.	TRBD1	TGTGCCAGCTCACCGGGAACAGGGGAACGCGGCTACACCTTC	CASSPGTGERGYTF
TRBJ1-6	TRBV3-1/TRBV3-2	.	.	TGTGCCAGCAGCCAAGGGCCGAATTCACCCCTCCACTTT	CASSQGPNSPLHF
TRBJ1-5	TRBV3-1/TRBV3-2	.	TRBD1	TGTGCCAGCAGCTACGGGACAGGGGACCAGCCCCAGCATTTT	CASSYGTGDQPQHF
TRBJ1-1	TRBV18	.	.	TGTGCCAGCTCAGAAGCCCCACGCACTGAAGCTTTCTTT	CASSEAPRTEAFF
TRBJ1-1	TRBV12-5	.	TRBD1	TGTGCTAGTGGTTTGGTACCCTCCGGGACAGGGGCCACTGAAGCTTTCTTT	CASGLVPSGTGATEAFF
TRBJ2-2	TRBV7-6	few	TRBD1	TGTGCCAGCAGCTTCCTTAGGGGGCCGGGCACCGGGGAGCTGTTTTTT	CASSFLRGPGTGELFF
TRBJ2-1	TRBV2	many	TRBD1	TGTGCCAGCAGCCATAGCCGGGACAGGTACGACAATGAGCAGTTCTTC	CASSHSRDRYDNEQFF
TRBJ1-5	TRBV21-1	.	.	TGTGCCAGCAGCAAATGTAGGAGTCCTAATTTATTT	CASSKCRSPNLF
TRBJ1-3	TRBV11-2	.	.	TGTGCCAGCAGCTTAGCGTCCGCGTCCTCTGGAAACACCATATATTTT	CASSLASASSGNTIYF
TRBJ1-1	TRBV18	.	.	TGTGCCAGCTCCCCGAGAGCGGGGCCGACTGAAGCTTTCTTT	CASSPRAGPTEAFF
TRBJ1-2	TRBV11-2	.	.	TGTGCCAGCAGCTCCGTAGGGGGTAATTATGGCTACACCTTC	CASSSVGGNYGYTF
TRBJ1-1	TRBV24-1	.	.	TGTGCCACCAGTGATAGTTATTCCAGGAACACTGAAGCTTTCTTT	CATSDSYSRNTEAFF
TRBJ2-5	TRBV5-4	.	TRBD2	TGTGCCAGCACCCTGTCCAGCGGGGGAGAGACCCAGTACTTC	CASTLSSGGETQYF
TRBJ2-7	TRBV4-1	many	TRBD1	TGCGCCAGCAGTTCCCTCGCTGGGACACACAGGGGGCTTTACGAGCAGTACTTC	CASSSLAGTHRGLYEQYF
TRBJ2-1	TRBV5-5	.	TRBD1	TGTGCCAGCAGTCTCAAGGACAGGGGGAATGAGCAGTTCTTC	CASSLKDRGNEQFF
TRBJ1-4	TRBV5-4	.	TRBD1	TGTGCCAGCAGCTTGGACCCCGGGACAGGGGGCTCGGAAAAACTGTTTTTT	CASSLDPGTGGSEKLFF
TRBJ2-1	TRBV19	.	TRBD1	TGTGCCAGTAGTCCCGACAGGGGTCACAGCTCCTACAATGAGCAGTTCTTC	CASSPDRGHSSYNEQFF
TRBJ2-1	TRBV7-6	few	.	TGTGCCAGCAGCACCCTAGATGAGCAGTTCTTC	CASSTLDEQFF
TRBJ2-3	TRBV2	.	.	TGTGCCAGCAGACAAACCACAGATACGCAGTATTTT	CASRQTTDTQYF
TRBJ2-2	TRBV2	.	.	TGTGCCAGCAGCCTCCGGGGGACCGGGGAGCTGTTTTTT	CASSLRGTGELFF
TRBJ2-7	TRBV11-2	few	TRBD1	TGTGCCAGCAGCCTCGGACAGGGAAGCGTATACGAGCAGTACTTC	CASSLGQGSVYEQYF
TRBJ2-5	TRBV12-3/TRBV12-4	few	TRBD1	TGTGCCAGCATGGACAGGGTGTTGGAGACCCAGTACTTC	CASMDRVLETQYF
TRBJ2-4	TRBV2	.	TRBD1	TGTGCCAGCAGTACGGACAGGGAAAACATTCAGTACTTC	CASSTDRENIQYF
TRBJ1-2	TRBV2	.	.	TGTGCCAGCAGTGAAAGAAGGGACTACTATGGCTACACCTTC	CASSERRDYYGYTF
TRBJ1-4	TRBV5-6	.	TRBD1	TGTGCCAGCAGAAGCGGGACAGGGAATGAAAAACTGTTTTTT	CASRSGTGNEKLFF